This is a list of T cell receptor beta chains from one sample in a study of breast tumors, draining lymph nodes, adjacent tissues. A single record per CDR3 protein comes from TCRdb applying MiXCR to the multiplex PCR reads. This table holds around 130,000 distinct CDR3 sequences, about 20% found once. Input material: axillary lymph node tissue. The receptors were sampled from a female donor with breast cancer. Some clones in this sample may be carry-over from other donors' samples. CDR3s include the opening cysteine and the closing phenylalanine or tryptophan. Each record gives: D gene, clone size, J gene, V gene, CDR3 protein, CDR3 DNA. A D gene is named only where the DNA matches it firmly. For some rows the clone size is stated as once, few or many, or as a class when expanded; others skip it.

>TRBD1|many|TRBJ2-1|TRBV2
CASSSRDRLNNEQFF
TGTGCCAGCAGTAGCCGGGACAGACTAAACAATGAGCAGTTCTTC
>NA|few|TRBJ1-2|TRBV6-6
CASSRDGYGYTF
TGTGCCAGCAGCAGGGACGGCTATGGCTACACCTTC
>NA|many|TRBJ2-2|TRBV5-1
CASSLGPLESTGELFF
TGCGCCAGCAGCCTAGGGCCCCTAGAAAGCACCGGGGAGCTGTTTTTT
>TRBD2|NA|TRBJ2-4|TRBV2
CASRLAGGLRYF
TGTGCCAGCAGACTAGCGGGGGGGCTTCGGTACTTC
>NA|few|TRBJ2-2|TRBV18
CASSPLPGELFF
TGTGCCAGCTCACCACTTCCCGGGGAGCTGTTTTTT
>NA|many|TRBJ1-6|TRBV7-8
CASSLDRSSYNSPLHF
TGTGCCAGCAGCTTGGACCGGAGCTCCTATAATTCACCCCTCCACTTT
>NA|many|TRBJ2-7|TRBV2
CASRVETYEQYF
TGTGCCAGCAGGGTAGAAACCTACGAGCAGTACTTC
>NA|few|TRBJ1-5|TRBV6-4
CASSFLRAPRQHF
TGTGCCAGCAGTTTCCTCCGGGCCCCGCGCCAGCATTTT
>NA|many|TRBJ1-4|TRBV4-1
CASSQVAQKTNEKLFF
TGCGCCAGCAGCCAAGTAGCGCAGAAAACTAATGAAAAACTGTTTTTT
>TRBD2|many|TRBJ2-1|TRBV10-1
CASSESETSGRRFYNEQFF
TGCGCCAGCAGTGAGTCTGAGACTAGCGGGAGAAGGTTCTACAATGAGCAGTTCTTC
>NA|few|TRBJ1-4|TRBV4-1
CASSQEPGEKRLFF
TGCGCCAGCAGCCAAGAACCGGGCGAGAAGAGACTGTTTTTT
>NA|many|TRBJ2-5|TRBV2
CASSEGRDQETQYF
TGTGCCAGCAGTGAAGGAAGGGACCAAGAGACCCAGTACTTC
>NA|many|TRBJ1-2|TRBV5-1
CASSLALTNYGYTF
TGCGCCAGCAGCTTGGCCCTAACTAACTATGGCTACACCTTC
>NA|many|TRBJ1-5|TRBV5-1
CASSLDSYSNQPQHF
TGCGCCAGCAGCTTGGACAGTTATAGCAATCAGCCCCAGCATTTT
>TRBD1|many|TRBJ1-2|TRBV19
CASSISPGQDLRDYGYTF
TGTGCCAGTAGTATCTCACCGGGACAGGACCTCCGAGACTATGGCTACACCTTC
>NA|many|TRBJ1-3|TRBV19
CASSIRLLKDSGNTIYF
TGTGCCAGTAGTATCAGGCTGTTGAAGGACAGTGGAAACACCATATATTTT
>NA|many|TRBJ2-3|TRBV5-4
CASSLTTTTPKTQYF
TGTGCCAGCAGCTTGACTACTACGACGCCAAAGACGCAGTATTTT
>TRBD2|NA|TRBJ2-3|TRBV24-1
CATAPFAGDTDTQYF
TGTGCCACCGCCCCATTTGCGGGGGACACAGATACGCAGTATTTT
>TRBD1|NA|TRBJ1-3|TRBV6-5
CASSYGTGGNTIYF
TGTGCCAGCAGTTACGGGACAGGTGGAAACACCATATATTTT
>TRBD1|many|TRBJ2-5|TRBV20-1
CSARGQGGETQYF
TGCAGTGCTAGGGGACAGGGAGGAGAGACCCAGTACTTC
>NA|many|TRBJ2-7|TRBV7-8
CASSLTDIYEQYF
TGTGCCAGCAGCTTAACAGATATCTACGAGCAGTACTTC
>NA|many|TRBJ2-7|TRBV20-1
CSAPGGSSSYEQYF
TGCAGTGCTCCCGGGGGCTCAAGCTCCTACGAGCAGTACTTC
>NA|few|TRBJ1-3|TRBV6-1
CASSASSYSGNTIYF
TGTGCCAGCAGTGCCTCATCATACTCTGGAAACACCATATATTTT
>NA|many|TRBJ1-2|TRBV2
CASTEGGWEYGYTF
TGTGCCAGCACCGAGGGGGGTTGGGAGTATGGCTACACCTTC
>NA|many|TRBJ1-2|TRBV7-2
CASSWGGGDGYGYTF
TGTGCCAGCAGCTGGGGAGGCGGAGATGGCTATGGCTACACCTTC
>NA|many|TRBJ1-5|TRBV6-1
CASSDPRAGNQPQHF
TGTGCCAGCAGTGACCCCCGGGCGGGCAATCAGCCCCAGCATTTT
>TRBD2|many|TRBJ2-5|TRBV20-1
CSAPSGGETQYF
TGCAGTGCGCCTAGCGGGGGGGAGACCCAGTACTTC
>TRBD2|many|TRBJ2-7|TRBV20-1
CSARLAGGPEEQYF
TGCAGTGCTAGACTAGCGGGAGGGCCGGAAGAGCAGTACTTC
>NA|many|TRBJ1-2|TRBV3-1
CASSQEGTFYGYTF
TGTGCCAGCAGCCAAGAAGGGACCTTCTATGGCTACACCTTC
>TRBD1|many|TRBJ1-5|TRBV7-2
CASSPQGASNQPQHF
TGTGCCAGCAGTCCACAGGGGGCGAGCAATCAGCCCCAGCATTTT
>TRBD2|many|TRBJ2-5|TRBV5-4
CASSAGLAGAWRQETQYF
TGTGCCAGCAGCGCAGGACTAGCGGGAGCATGGCGTCAAGAGACCCAGTACTTC
>TRBD2|many|TRBJ2-4|TRBV20-1
CSLRREPQNIQYF
TGCAGTTTACGGCGGGAGCCCCAAAACATTCAGTACTTC
>NA|many|TRBJ2-3|TRBV19
CASSFRDTNTDTQYF
TGTGCCAGTAGCTTCCGGGACACCAACACAGATACGCAGTATTTT
>NA|many|TRBJ2-1|TRBV5-6
CASSSLVAVSYNEQFF
TGTGCCAGCAGCTCGCTAGTCGCCGTCTCCTACAATGAGCAGTTCTTC
>NA|many|TRBJ2-7|TRBV10-3
CAVAEYEQYF
TGTGCCGTCGCGGAGTACGAGCAGTACTTC
>NA|many|TRBJ1-2|TRBV20-1
CSARLHGYGYTF
TGCAGTGCTAGACTGCACGGCTATGGCTACACCTTC
>NA|NA|TRBJ1-5|TRBV18
CASSLAGTRVGQPQHF
TGTGCCAGCTCCCTAGCCGGGACAAGGGTGGGTCAGCCCCAGCATTTT
>TRBD2|many|TRBJ2-1|TRBV7-9
CASSLASGVGDEQFF
TGTGCCAGCAGCTTAGCTAGCGGGGTGGGCGATGAGCAGTTCTTC
>TRBD2|many|TRBJ2-7|TRBV14
CASSQRLAGVYEQYF
TGTGCCAGCAGCCAGCGACTAGCGGGAGTATACGAGCAGTACTTC
>NA|many|TRBJ2-5|TRBV7-9
CASSPRLETQYF
TGTGCCAGCAGCCCGCGTTTAGAGACCCAGTACTTC
>NA|many|TRBJ1-2|TRBV30
CAGDVRGRSYGYTF
TGTGCTGGGGATGTCCGGGGGCGAAGCTATGGCTACACCTTC
>TRBD2|many|TRBJ2-7|TRBV20-1
CSAKPGLAGEQYF
TGCAGTGCTAAGCCGGGACTAGCGGGTGAGCAGTACTTC
>NA|many|TRBJ2-3|TRBV7-2
CASSLRDTQYF
TGTGCCAGCAGCTTAAGGGATACGCAGTATTTT
>NA|NA|TRBJ1-1|TRBV12-3/TRBV12-4
CASRWGGTEAFF
TGTGCCAGCAGATGGGGGGGGACTGAAGCTTTCTTT
>NA|many|TRBJ1-3|TRBV6-5
CASTATNSGNTIYF
TGTGCCAGCACAGCCACCAACTCTGGAAACACCATATATTTT
>TRBD2|NA|TRBJ2-7|TRBV7-6
CASSHGTSGECEQHF
TGTGCCAGCAGCCACGGGACTAGCGGTGAATGCGAGCAGCACTTC
>TRBD2|many|TRBJ2-3|TRBV20-1
CSARLAATDTQYF
TGCAGTGCCCGACTAGCGGCCACAGATACGCAGTATTTT
>TRBD1|many|TRBJ2-3|TRBV5-1
CASSWTGGGGTDTQYF
TGCGCCAGCAGCTGGACAGGGGGCGGGGGCACAGATACGCAGTATTTT
>NA|many|TRBJ1-6|TRBV2
CARGLGENSPLHF
TGTGCCAGGGGCTTGGGGGAAAATTCACCCCTCCACTTT
>NA|NA|TRBJ2-2|TRBV20-1
CSAGAQDGGTGEPFF
TGCAGTGCTGGTGCCCAGGACGGGGGCACCGGGGAGCCGTTTTTT
>NA|NA|TRBJ2-6|TRBV19
CARSLRTARGTGANVLTF
TGTGCCCGTAGTCTTAGGACGGCACGCGGGACTGGGGCCAACGTCCTGACTTTC
>NA|many|TRBJ1-5|TRBV7-2
CASSWGNQPQHF
TGTGCCAGCAGCTGGGGGAATCAGCCCCAGCATTTT
>NA|many|TRBJ2-7|TRBV18
CASSPGGPTYEQYF
TGTGCCAGCTCACCGGGGGGCCCAACCTACGAGCAGTACTTC
>TRBD2|NA|TRBJ2-7|TRBV7-9
CASGSYRLAGRYEQYF
TGTGCCAGCGGCTCGTATAGGCTAGCGGGAAGATACGAGCAGTACTTC
>TRBD1|NA|TRBJ1-3|TRBV14
CASSQDLGGFGNTIYF
TGTGCCAGCAGCCAAGATCTAGGGGGCTTTGGAAACACCATATATTTT